This entry lists 26 T cell receptor beta chains sequenced from one sample in a study of human thymus T cells. Repertoires were generated with immunoSEQ multiplex PCR, while TCRdb's copy carries only in-frame clones and drops some. The table shows 100,000 to 150,000 clones, with around 94% occurring only once. Resections were taken during corrective heart surgery, and the thymus tissue came from these. Material for sequencing was thymus tissue. Receptors were obtained from a boy under three years old with a congenital heart defect but otherwise immunologically healthy.

CDR3 residues: CASSLTHAAPSYEQYF. The DNA of the CDR3 is TGTGCCAGCAGTTTAACGCACGCGGCCCCCTCCTACGAGCAGTACTTC. This rearrangement joins TRBV28 to TRBJ2-7; the D is unclear. From germline, CDR1 is MDHEN and CDR2 SYDVKM. CDR3 length: 16 residues. With 2 bases removed from V and 0 bases from J, the gap between germline ends came to 14 bases.

V and J are TRBV4-2 and TRBJ2-2; D might be TRBD2 (5 bases). The germline gives CDR1 LGHNA, CDR2 YNFKEQ. Trimming stripped 2 bases from V and 1 base from J, with 11 bases between. This CDR3 has 16 residues. CDR3 protein: CASSQLAGVNTGELFF. CDR3 DNA: TGTGCCAGCAGCCAACTGGCCGGGGTGAACACCGGGGAGCTGTTTTTT.

The J gene is TRBJ2-3, the V gene TRBV10-3, with a tentative D call TRBD1 (5 bases). Germline CDR1 reads ENHRY; CDR2 reads SYGVKD. V was pared by 0 bases and J by 3 bases, with 13 bases between. CDR3 size: 16 residues. The CDR3 DNA reads as TGTGCCATCAGTGAGTCTCGGATAGCAGGGACAGATACGCAGTATTTT. This sequence encodes CAISESRIAGTDTQYF.

The genes are TRBV15 and TRBJ1-4; TRBD1 is a possible D gene (5 bases). This CDR3 contains 14 residues. Germline values: CDR1 LNHNV, CDR2 YYDKDF (reference sequence). Trimming left V 1 base short and J 7 bases short, with 10 bases between. The CDR3, as DNA: TGTGCCACCAGCAGAGGCAGGGCTTGTGAAAAACTGTTTTTT. This gives the protein CATSRGRACEKLFF. Full variable domain (missing parts from reference TRBV15 and TRBJ1-4): DAMVIQNPRYQVTQFGKPVTLSCSQTLNHNVMYWYQQKSSQAPKLLFHYYDKDFNNEADTPDNFQSRRPNTSFCFLDIRSPGLGDTAMYLCATSRGRACEKLFFGSGTQLSVL.

The chain uses TRBV28 and TRBJ1-2; 9 bases align to TRBD1. V was clipped by 5 bases and J by 6 bases; unmatched bases: 4. Per the germline V gene, CDR1 is MDHEN and CDR2 is SYDVKM. The CDR3 is 13 amino acids. The CDR3 region is CASSTRTGDGYTF. The CDR3 DNA reads as TGTGCCAGCAGTACCCGGACAGGGGATGGCTACACCTTC.

The rearrangement uses TRBV5-6 and TRBJ2-3; possibly TRBD1 for D (6 bases). Trimming took 4 bases from V and 4 from J, leaving 16 bases between them. CDR3 size: 15 residues. The V gene's germline CDR1 is SGHDT and CDR2 YYEEEE. DNA of the CDR3: TGTGCCAGCAGCACCCACAGGGAAGAGGCAGATACGCAGTATTTT. Protein sequence: CASSTHREEADTQYF.

The rearrangement links TRBV4-3 to TRBJ1-2, with D perhaps matching TRBD1 (5 bases). Trimming left V 6 bases short and J 2 bases short, with 10 bases between. The germline V gene has CDR1 LGHNA and CDR2 YSLEER. CDR3 length: 13 amino acids. The CDR3, as DNA: TGCGCCAGCAGGCTGGGGGACAACTATGGCTACACCTTC. This gives the protein CASRLGDNYGYTF.

This clone was counted once. The chain couples TRBV25-1 to TRBJ1-1; D perhaps matches TRBD1 (6 bases). The CDR3 consists of 16 residues. Trimming stripped 3 bases from V and 1 base from J, with 15 bases between. The germline V gene encodes CDR1 MGHDK and CDR2 SYGVNS. In DNA form, the CDR3 reads TGTGCCAGCAGTGAGGTATGGGGGGCCGGGAACACTGAAGCTTTCTTT. Translating gives CASSEVWGAGNTEAFF.

V and J are TRBV4-1 and TRBJ2-1; 10 bases are a match to TRBD2. V was clipped by 2 bases and J by 3 bases; unmatched bases: 7. This CDR3 has 17 amino acids. Germline CDR1 MGHRA, CDR2 YSYEKL. CDR3 DNA sequence: TGCGCCAGCAGCCAAATGCGTCTAGCGGGGGTCTACAATGAGCAGTTCTTC. This sequence encodes CASSQMRLAGVYNEQFF.

This clone was counted once. This chain joins TRBV27 and TRBJ2-7; 8 bases match TRBD1. Per germline, CDR1 MNHEY and CDR2 SMNVEV (reference sequence). J gave up 0 bases and V 6 bases, and 10 bases lay outside the gene matches. The CDR3 is made up of 16 amino acids. This chain's CDR3 is CASRHDRTGSSYEQYF. For the CDR3, the DNA is TGTGCCAGCAGACACGATCGGACAGGGAGCTCCTACGAGCAGTACTTC.

The CDR3 region is CASSERVAYGYTF. CDR3 nucleotide sequence: TGTGCCAGCAGTGAGCGGGTAGCCTATGGCTACACCTTC. The chain is built from TRBV2 and TRBJ1-2; D uncertain. V was shortened by 3 bases and J by 4 bases, with 9 bases between the two germline ends. The CDR3 is made up of 13 amino acids. Germline V lookup: CDR1 SNHLY, CDR2 FYNNEI.

This chain joins TRBV19 and TRBJ1-6; D is perhaps TRBD1 (5 bases). The germline V and J ends were trimmed by 3 bases and 3 bases, with 15 bases remaining between them. The germline V gene has CDR1 LNHDA and CDR2 SQIVND (reference sequence). CDR3 length: 17 amino acids. CDR3 coding DNA: TGTGCCAGTAGTATGGTGGGGGGAAAAGACTATAATTCACCCCTCCACTTT. Residues: CASSMVGGKDYNSPLHF.

This clone occurred once. CDR3 DNA: TGCGCCAGCAGCCATGGACGGTATCAGCCCCAGCATTTT. Protein: CASSHGRYQPQHF. The V and J genes are TRBV4-3 and TRBJ1-5; D is undetermined. This CDR3 region has 13 residues. V lost 3 bases to trimming and J lost 5 bases, with 8 bases between them. The germline V gene encodes CDR1 LGHNA and CDR2 YSLEER.

V usage is TRBV5-1 and J usage is TRBJ2-1, with 7 nucleotides matching TRBD1. Unmatched junction bases numbered 11, after V lost 5 bases and J lost 0 bases. The CDR3 is 17 amino acids. Germline loops: CDR1 SGHRS, CDR2 YFSETQ. CDR3 sequence reads: CASRKETGISSYNEQFF. CDR3 nucleotides: TGCGCCAGCAGAAAAGAGACAGGGATCAGCTCCTACAATGAGCAGTTCTTC.

The rearrangement links TRBV7-6 to TRBJ2-5, with 9 positions matching TRBD2. The germline V gene encodes CDR1 SGHVS and CDR2 FNYEAQ. This CDR3 region has 14 residues. With 10 bases clipped from V and 1 base from J, the junction kept 7 bases outside the gene matches. The DNA of the CDR3 is TGTGCCACCGGAAGCGGGGGGCTCCAAGAGACCCAGTACTTC. Translated: CATGSGGLQETQYF.

This rearrangement joins TRBV9 to TRBJ1-1; the D gene is possibly TRBD1 (6 bases). The CDR3 runs to 12 residues. V lost 6 bases and J lost 4, with 10 bases in between. The germline CDR1 and CDR2 sequences are SGDLS and YYNGEE. The CDR3 nucleotides read TGTGCCAGCAAGGGGGAGGGCACTGAAGCTTTCTTT. This translates into CASKGEGTEAFF.

The V and J genes are TRBV11-2 and TRBJ1-1; D possibly corresponds to TRBD1 (5 bases). The germline V gene encodes CDR1 SGHAT and CDR2 FQNNGV. The CDR3 is 12 residues long. Trimming cost V 5 bases and J 11 bases, with 15 bases left between them. The chain's CDR3 is CASSPGAQVAFF. In DNA, the CDR3 is TGTGCCAGCAGCCCCGGGGCACAAGTGGCTTTCTTT. Variable domain in full (rest from reference TRBV11-2 and TRBJ1-1): EAGVAQSPRYKIIEKRQSVAFWCNPISGHATLYWYQQILGQGPKLLIQFQNNGVVDDSQLPKDRFSAERLKGVDSTLKIQPAKLEDSAVYLCASSPGAQVAFFGQGTRLTVV.

The V call is TRBV6-1, the J call TRBJ1-2; tentatively, D is TRBD1 (5 bases). The CDR3 spans 18 residues. Germline assignment: CDR1 MNHNS and CDR2 SASEGT. Trimming left V 1 base short and J 0 bases short, with 18 bases between. CDR3 sequence reads: CASSEGVTLEGANYGYTF. CDR3 DNA sequence: TGTGCCAGCAGTGAAGGTGTGACCCTAGAAGGGGCTAACTATGGCTACACCTTC.

The V and J genes are TRBV28 and TRBJ2-5; 7 bases fit TRBD2. Losses at the gene ends were 3 bases for V and 5 bases for J; bases not matched to a gene: 12. Germline V gene data show CDR1 as MDHEN and CDR2 as SYDVKM. CDR3 length: 16 residues. The CDR3 DNA reads as TGTGCCAGCAGTTTTACCCCGTTGGGAGGGCAGGAGACCCAGTACTTC. It encodes CASSFTPLGGQETQYF.

The rearrangement links TRBV6-5 to TRBJ2-7; TRBD1 aligns across 8 bases. This CDR3 contains 16 residues. With V trimmed by 2 bases and J by 0 bases, 6 bases remained unmatched. In germline, CDR1 is MNHEY, CDR2 SVGAGI. CDR3 coding DNA: TGTGCCAGCAGTTACGGACAGGGATTGAGCTCCTACGAGCAGTACTTC. This gives the protein CASSYGQGLSSYEQYF.

The chain uses TRBV10-1 and TRBJ2-3; 13 nucleotides agree with TRBD2. This CDR3 has 15 amino acids. V was clipped by 6 bases and J by 2 bases; unmatched bases: 2. In germline, CDR1 is WNHNN, CDR2 SYGVQD (reference sequence). This CDR3 is CASSGTSGATDTQYF. In DNA, the CDR3 is TGCGCCAGCAGCGGGACTAGCGGGGCCACAGATACGCAGTATTTT.

The chain recombines TRBV9 with TRBJ2-7; perhaps TRBD1 as D (5 bases). This CDR3 spans 17 amino acids. V was trimmed by 4 bases and J by 5 bases, leaving 25 bases between them. Germline assignment: CDR1 SGDLS and CDR2 YYNGEE. The CDR3 loop is CASSPAREQAKVDEQYF. CDR3 coding DNA: TGTGCCAGCAGCCCCGCTCGCGAACAGGCGAAGGTCGACGAGCAGTACTTC.

The genes are TRBV10-2 and TRBJ1-5; D remains unclear. Trimming took 0 bases from V and 4 from J, leaving 16 bases between them. CDR1 is WSHSY, CDR2 SAAADI, per germline. CDR3 length equals 17 residues. CDR3 sequence: CASSESVRVVHNQPQHF. CDR3 in DNA: TGCGCCAGCAGTGAGTCGGTAAGGGTTGTTCATAATCAGCCCCAGCATTTT.

This chain uses TRBV30 with TRBJ1-2, with D possibly being TRBD1 (5 bases). This CDR3 comprises 11 residues. V gave up 3 bases and J gave up 8 bases, with 10 bases separating them. Germline CDR1 is GTSNPN and CDR2 is SVGIG (reference sequence). This CDR3 is CAWSSGGGYTF. CDR3 in DNA: TGTGCCTGGAGCAGCGGGGGAGGCTACACCTTC. Using reference TRBV30 and TRBJ1-2 for the parts outside the CDR3, the full variable domain is SQTIHQWPATLVQPVGSPLSLECTVEGTSNPNLYWYRQAAGRGLQLLFYSVGIGQISSEVPQNLSASRPQDRQFILSSKKLLLSDSGFYLCAWSSGGGYTFGSGTRLTVV.

This clone has a single count. The chain joins TRBV7-8 to TRBJ2-3; possible D gene TRBD2, 6 bases. The CDR3 is 15 amino acids. Germline loops: CDR1 SGHVS, CDR2 FQNEAQ. Trimming left V 2 bases short and J 4 bases short, with 13 bases between. The CDR3 is CASSLKTSPADTQYF. For the CDR3, the DNA is TGTGCCAGCAGCTTAAAAACTAGCCCAGCAGATACGCAGTATTTT.

V gene TRBV5-1 combines with J gene TRBJ2-6, with no clear D. The CDR3 runs to 15 residues. V gave up 2 bases and J gave up 2 bases, with 8 bases separating them. Germline V lookup: CDR1 SGHRS, CDR2 YFSETQ. The CDR3 loop is CASSFSRPGANVLTF. CDR3 coding DNA: TGCGCCAGCAGCTTCTCTCGCCCTGGGGCCAACGTCCTGACTTTC.